This is a list of T cell receptor beta chains from one sample in a study of beta chain features in type 1 diabetes. Repertoires were generated with immunoSEQ multiplex PCR, while TCRdb's copy carries only in-frame clones and drops some. This table holds about 290,000 clones, roughly 8% found once. Material for sequencing was central memory CD4+ T cells from blood. The receptors originated from a woman in her late teens or twenties in good health. Both conserved end residues are part of each CDR3. Fields, in order: V gene, J gene, CDR3 length, clone size, CDR3 protein. Size is omitted from some rows. Given values are once, few, many or a class for expanded clones.

>TRBV6-5|TRBJ1-1|14|NA
CASSFGQGATEAFF
>TRBV6-1|TRBJ1-1|14|NA
CASIQKEGLGEAFF
>TRBV5-6|TRBJ2-1|14|few
CASNNGGSGTEQFF
>TRBV6-4|TRBJ1-1|13|NA
CASSGIQGAEAFF
>TRBV7-2|TRBJ1-2|13|few
CASRAGACYGYTF
>TRBV4-2|TRBJ1-3|18|NA
CASSRPLSGDTSGNTIYF
>TRBV4-2|TRBJ2-1|15|few
CASSQASSSYNEQFF
>TRBV13|TRBJ1-5|13|NA
CASRGQVNQPQHF
>TRBV30|TRBJ2-3|14|few
CACYRGFSTDTQYF
>TRBV30|TRBJ2-3|13|NA
CAWSGTLTDTQYF
>TRBV4-3|TRBJ1-1|14|many
CASSQGGTATEAFF
>TRBV18|TRBJ2-5|13|NA
CASSARPQETQYF
>TRBV7-9|TRBJ1-5|17|few
CASSFGQGARDNQPQHF
>TRBV18|TRBJ2-3|15|NA
CASSQAGVGADTQYF
>TRBV9|TRBJ2-3|14|NA
CASAREHSTDTQYF
>TRBV18|TRBJ1-1|13|many
CASISPGVPEAFF
>TRBV14|TRBJ1-6|13|NA
CASSQGGYSPLHF
>TRBV7-2|TRBJ2-3|14|NA
CASSVLGSGDTQYF
>TRBV7-9|TRBJ2-7|15|NA
CASSLGRMGSYEQYF
>TRBV7-9|TRBJ2-3|15|few
CASSPQLLGKDTQYF
>TRBV14|TRBJ1-4|16|many
CASSQRRGNTGEKLFF
>TRBV9|TRBJ2-7|15|few
CASSVGPSRYYEQYF
>TRBV30|TRBJ1-2|13|few
CAWSGQSMFGYTF
>TRBV6-6|TRBJ1-5|16|NA
CASSYHGQGGNQPQHF
>TRBV7-3|TRBJ1-5|17|NA
CASSGHQGVVGNQPQHF
>TRBV7-2|TRBJ2-5|13|NA
CASSLRGTETQYF
>TRBV5-8|TRBJ1-5|16|few
CASSGGQTYSNQPQHF
>TRBV28|TRBJ2-1|12|few
CASTLTDNEQFF
>TRBV7-2|TRBJ1-5|17|NA
CASSLAVGRGSNQPQHF
>TRBV5-1|TRBJ1-2|12|NA
CASSLDLTGYTF
>TRBV15|TRBJ1-4|15|few
CATSRVGSGNEKLFF
>TRBV29-1|TRBJ2-5|13|few
CSVLRGYQETQYF
>TRBV6-5|TRBJ1-1|15|NA
CASRTGESLNTEAFF
>TRBV2|TRBJ2-7|15|NA
CASSEHLWGAYEQYF
>TRBV5-6|TRBJ2-3|15|few
CASSTARGLGDTQYF
>TRBV4-1|TRBJ2-1|16|few
CASSQVWAGGRNEQFF
>TRBV30|TRBJ2-1|14|NA
CAWSAGTTYNEQFF
>TRBV29-1|TRBJ1-2|12|NA
CSVEGGPLSYTF
>TRBV7-9|TRBJ1-3|14|many
CASSTRVSGNTIYF
>TRBV7-9|TRBJ1-4|15|NA
CASSPLTARGEKLFF
>TRBV28|TRBJ1-2|11|NA
CASRDWDGYTF
>TRBV5-1|TRBJ2-7|15|few
CASSIRTSGSYEQYF
>TRBV29-1|TRBJ1-4|13|NA
CSVDEGNNEKLFF
>TRBV29-1|TRBJ1-2|14|few
CSATTGGGNYGYTF
>TRBV19|TRBJ2-1|12|NA
CASSIKGNEQFF